Listed here is a single TCR beta chain. Active ophthalmopathy (CAS at least 3, NOSPECS at least 4), lasting under 3 months. The data originate from a study of Graves' ophthalmopathy and Graves' hyperthyroidism. The authors amplified TCR beta CDR3 regions from RNA transcripts. RT-PCR with HTBI primers came first, then second-round multiplex PCR. Using its own MiXCR run on the multiplex PCR reads, TCRdb lists one record per CDR3 protein. The repertoire has almost 750,000 distinct CDR3 sequences, 40% of them found once; the top ten carry 44%. Germline CDR1 is MNHEY and CDR2 is SVGAGI. The CDR3 spans 17 residues. V shed 1 base and J 4 bases; nucleotides not matched to a gene: 12.

The TCR comes from an adult man with Graves' ophthalmopathy. This chain uses TRBV6-5 with TRBJ1-2, with TRBD1 matching 7 bases. The sequenced material came from peripheral blood. For the CDR3, the DNA is TGTGCCAGCAGTTACTTCTCAGGGGGGAAGGATCCCTATGGCTACACCTTC. Translating gives CASSYFSGGKDPYGYTF.